Shown below are 24 T cell receptor beta chains from a single sample sequenced in a study of human T cells and chemical hapten exposure (dated by TCRdb to about 2021). What this sample's time point label stands for: patch test 3, about 24 weeks after DPC sensitization. Reading the label with the study, this specimen's treatment or condition is: therapeutic diphenylcyclopropenone sensitization with weekly scalp DPC. The library was prepared using RACE. Sequencing was carried out with a NextSeq 500. In TCRdb, the public reads were trimmed at Q25 with fastp and aligned with MiXCR, with productive beta chains retained. Here each entry gathers all rows of one CDR3 protein and keeps the most common genes and DNA. The sample records tens of thousands of distinct CDR3 sequences, approximately 9.9% of which are singletons. Roughly 15% of the sample is in the top ten clones. The specimen was whole blood, collected in connection with sensitization to the hapten diphenylcyclopropenone (DPC). Receptors originate from a woman in her forties with alopecia areata. Some clones in this sample may be carry-over from other donors' samples.

In this sample, this clonotype turned up a few times. This chain links TRBV28 with TRBJ1-4; D gene ambiguous. The CDR3 is 16 amino acids. Germline V gene data show CDR1 as MDHEN and CDR2 as SYDVKM. V dropped 6 bases and J dropped 4 bases, with 18 bases sitting between them. The CDR3: CASRSDPRGYNEKLFF. The CDR3 bases are TGTGCCAGCAGGTCGGACCCCCGAGGATATAATGAAAAACTGTTTTTT.

The CDR3 reads CASSLGTSGVNEQFF. Written as DNA, the CDR3 is TGCGCCAGCAGCTTGGGGACTAGCGGGGTAAATGAGCAGTTCTTC. The chain uses TRBV5-1 and TRBJ2-1; 12 positions agree with TRBD2. This CDR3 contains 15 residues. CDR1 is SGHRS and CDR2 is YFSETQ in the germline V gene. With 0 bases clipped from V and 7 bases from J, the junction kept 2 bases outside the gene matches.

Only a few counts were recorded for this clonotype. The chain employs TRBV3-1 and TRBJ1-1; 8 bases fit TRBD1. CDR1 is LGHDT and CDR2 is YNNKEL in the germline V gene (reference sequence). Trimming removed 1 base from V and 11 bases from J; junction bases left unmatched: 9. The CDR3 is 14 amino acids. As DNA, the CDR3 is TGTGCCAGCAGCCAAGGAACCACAGGGGGGAGGGCTTTCTTT. Translated: CASSQGTTGGRAFF.

This clonotype has just a few counts. The J gene is TRBJ2-7, the V gene TRBV28; D unclear. The CDR3 spans 15 residues. V lost 3 bases and J 7 bases, leaving 19 bases between the germline ends. Germline CDR1 is MDHEN and CDR2 is SYDVKM. The CDR3 region is CASSFVGPSHGEQYF. The CDR3 bases are TGTGCCAGCAGTTTTGTGGGTCCGTCGCACGGAGAGCAGTACTTC.

The DNA for the CDR3 is TGCAGCGCCTGGACAGGCGACGAGACCCAGTACTTC. Translated, it gives CSAWTGDETQYF. V and J are TRBV29-1 and TRBJ2-5; 7 nucleotides line up with TRBD1. J was trimmed by 5 bases and V by 7 bases; bases with no gene match: 7. Germline V CDR1 and CDR2: SQVTM, ANQGSEA. CDR3 length: 12 amino acids.

The rearrangement uses TRBV4-2 and TRBJ2-7; possibly TRBD1 for D (6 bases). Germline V gives CDR1 LGHNA, CDR2 YNFKEQ. The CDR3 extends over 15 amino acids. V lost 2 bases to trimming and J lost 4 bases, with 15 bases between them. CDR3 DNA: TGTGCCAGCAGCCAAAGGGACACCCTAGAATACGAGCAGTACTTC. Translation: CASSQRDTLEYEQYF.

The genes are TRBV6-1 and TRBJ2-4, with D perhaps matching TRBD1 or TRBD2 (5 bases each). This CDR3 region has 13 residues. The V gene lost 6 bases and the J gene lost 8 bases, with 14 bases spanning the gap. CDR1 and CDR2 (germline): MNHNS, SASEGT. CDR3 in DNA: TGTGCCAGCAGCCGGGACGCGAATTACATTCAGTACTTC. Encoded protein: CASSRDANYIQYF.

Comments on this clonotype: A read error may explain this, as a much larger clone is one base away. The chain links TRBV3-1 to TRBJ2-3, with D perhaps matching TRBD2 (6 bases). Germline lookup yields CDR1 LGHDT and CDR2 YNNKEL (reference sequence). With 1 base removed from V and 4 bases from J, the gap between germline ends came to 6 bases. This CDR3 contains 13 residues. CDR3 sequence reads: CASSQGGADTQYF. DNA of the CDR3: TGTGCCAGCAGCCAAGGGGGGGCAGATACGCAGTATTTT.

The rearrangement links TRBV27 to TRBJ2-3, with 11 bases that match TRBD2. Germline V gives CDR1 MNHEY, CDR2 SMNVEV (reference sequence). The J segment lost 6 bases and the V segment lost 2 bases, leaving 7 bases of the junction unmatched. This CDR3 contains 16 residues. DNA of the CDR3: TGTGCCAGCAGTTTACTAGCGGGGGGATTACCGGATACGCAGTATTTT. Encoded protein: CASSLLAGGLPDTQYF.

This clonotype showed up just a few times. This sequence joins TRBV11-3 and TRBJ2-2; D remains unclear. The CDR3 consists of 13 residues. The V end was cut by 6 bases, the J end by 4 bases, with 9 bases between. Germline CDR1 reads SGHNT; CDR2 reads YENEEA. CDR3 DNA sequence: TGTGCCAGCAGGGACCCGGCCACCGGGGAGCTGTTTTTT. It translates to CASRDPATGELFF.

In its sample, this clonotype was seen many times. The chain recombines TRBV5-4 with TRBJ2-3; 11 positions agree with TRBD2. V was pared by 6 bases and J by 6 bases, with 12 bases of the junction left unmatched. The CDR3 consists of 16 residues. In germline, CDR1 is SGHNT, CDR2 YYREEE (reference sequence). The CDR3 loop is CASTTTSGGPADTQYF. Here the CDR3 DNA reads TGTGCCAGCACCACCACTAGCGGGGGTCCTGCGGATACGCAGTATTTT.

CDR3 nucleotides: TGCGCCAGCAGCCGGACAGGGAACTCGGGGACCGGGGAGCTGTTTTTT. This codes for CASSRTGNSGTGELFF. The chain couples TRBV5-1 to TRBJ2-2; 8 bases fit TRBD1. This CDR3 comprises 16 residues. V shed 4 bases, J shed 5 bases, and the junction held 10 bases outside the gene matches. CDR1 and CDR2 from the germline V gene are SGHRS and YFSETQ.

At least ten counts were recorded for this clonotype. The chain has TRBV4-1 and TRBJ2-1, with unresolved D. The germline V gene encodes CDR1 MGHRA and CDR2 YSYEKL. The CDR3 runs to 11 residues. V lost 0 bases to trimming and J lost 6 bases, with 0 bases between them. The CDR3 DNA is TGCGCCAGCAGCCAAGACAATGAGCAGTTCTTC. Its protein product is CASSQDNEQFF.

This clonotype was seen at least ten times. The chain joins TRBV7-6 to TRBJ2-2, with D perhaps TRBD2 (6 bases). This CDR3 is 16 amino acids long. Trimming cost V 5 bases and J 7 bases, with 20 bases left between them. Germline V gene data show CDR1 as SGHVS and CDR2 as FNYEAQ. CDR3 residues: CASSPAGPTSSGELFF. Here the CDR3 DNA reads TGTGCCAGCAGCCCCGCGGGGCCCACTAGTAGCGGGGAGCTGTTTTTT.

In this sample, this clonotype turned up many times. The rearrangement uses TRBV6-4 and TRBJ2-1; a weak D match, TRBD2 (6 bases). The CDR3 extends over 14 amino acids. Germline-derived CDR1 and CDR2 are MRHNA and SNTAGT. The V gene lost 0 bases and the J gene lost 9 bases, with 12 bases spanning the gap. This chain's CDR3 is CASSDSGGAGEQFF. DNA of the CDR3: TGTGCCAGCAGTGACTCAGGCGGGGCGGGTGAGCAGTTCTTC.

This clonotype was seen a few times. This chain connects TRBV20-1 to TRBJ1-1; D is unclear. The germline CDR1 and CDR2 sequences are DFQATT and SNEGSKA (reference sequence). With 2 bases removed from V and 4 bases from J, the gap between germline ends came to 20 bases. CDR3 length: 16 residues. The CDR3 nucleotides read TGCAGTGCTAGACCTACGACGGGGTACGGTGGCACTGAAGCTTTCTTT. As protein: CSARPTTGYGGTEAFF.

This chain uses TRBV7-9 with TRBJ2-7; a weak D match, TRBD2 (7 bases). CDR1 and CDR2 (germline): SEHNR, FQNEAQ (reference sequence). V lost 5 bases to trimming and J lost 2 bases, with 10 bases between them. The CDR3 covers 13 residues. The CDR3 coding sequence is TGTGCCAGCAGCGGCGGGGGCCCCTACGAGCAGTACTTC. Protein sequence: CASSGGGPYEQYF.

This clonotype was counted only a few times. The chain combines TRBV18 with TRBJ2-1; D not certain. CDR3 size: 13 residues. CDR1 and CDR2 from the germline V gene are KGHSH and LQKENI. The ends were cut back, 6 bases at V and 4 bases at J, with 10 bases in the middle. This CDR3 reads CASSSMGYNEQFF. CDR3 coding DNA: TGTGCCAGCTCTTCAATGGGGTACAATGAGCAGTTCTTC.

J is TRBJ1-6 and V is TRBV6-2 or TRBV6-3; D is ambiguous. CDR1 MNHEY and CDR2 SVGEGT come from the germline V gene. V lost 6 bases and J lost 5, with 14 bases in between. This CDR3 is built from 15 residues. CDR3: CASRPGDWDNSPLHF. CDR3 in DNA: TGTGCCAGCAGGCCTGGGGATTGGGATAATTCACCCCTCCACTTT.

Ten or more counts support this clonotype. The chain uses TRBV7-3 and TRBJ2-5; TRBD1 aligns across 7 bases. Germline V gene sequence: CDR1 SGHTA, CDR2 FQGTGA. Losses at the gene ends were 5 bases for V and 1 base for J; bases not matched to a gene: 4. The length of the CDR3 is 14 residues. The CDR3 protein is CASSPTGSQETQYF. The CDR3 DNA follows: TGTGCCAGCAGCCCGACAGGGTCCCAAGAGACCCAGTACTTC.

Only a few counts were recorded for this clonotype. V usage is TRBV7-9 and J usage is TRBJ2-3, with D possibly being TRBD1 (6 bases). The CDR3 is 14 amino acids. The germline V and J ends were trimmed by 5 bases and 1 base, with 10 bases remaining between them. Looked up from germline, CDR1 is SEHNR and CDR2 is FQNEAQ (reference sequence). The CDR3 nucleotides read TGTGCCAGCAGCCGGGCAGGGGGCACAGATACGCAGTATTTT. This translates into CASSRAGGTDTQYF. Full variable domain (outside the CDR3, taken from reference TRBV7-9 and TRBJ2-3): DTGVSQNPRHKITKRGQNVTFRCDPISEHNRLYWYRQTLGQGPEFLTYFQNEAQLEKSRLLSDRFSAERPKGSFSTLEIQRTEQGDSAMYLCASSRAGGTDTQYFGPGTRLTVL.

This clonotype has a count of ten or more. J is TRBJ2-7 and V is TRBV12-3 or TRBV12-4; TRBD1 agrees at 7 bases. This CDR3 is 13 amino acids long. The V segment lost 3 bases and the J segment 3 bases; nucleotides outside the gene matches: 2. The CDR3 reads CASSLGQFYEQYF. Here the CDR3 DNA reads TGTGCCAGCAGTTTGGGACAGTTCTACGAGCAGTACTTC.

This clonotype has at least ten counts. This chain joins TRBV28 and TRBJ1-6, with a tentative D call TRBD1 (5 bases). Trimming pared 5 bases from V and 4 bases from J, leaving 12 bases between. Germline values: CDR1 MDHEN, CDR2 SYDVKM. CDR3 length: 15 residues. The CDR3 DNA reads as TGTGCCAGCAGTCCCCGACAGCAGTATAATTCACCCCTCCACTTT. Its translation: CASSPRQQYNSPLHF.

A few counts support this clonotype. The chain employs TRBV11-2 and TRBJ2-7, with D possibly being TRBD1 or TRBD2 (6 bases each). V lost 0 bases to trimming and J lost 7 bases, with 13 bases between them. The CDR3 has 14 residues. The germline V gene has CDR1 SGHAT and CDR2 FQNNGV. CDR3 amino acids: CASSLERGAREQYF. CDR3 nucleotides: TGTGCCAGCAGCTTAGAAAGGGGGGCAAGGGAGCAGTACTTC.